The T cell receptor (beta chain) described here comes from a study of CD4 T cells in relation to SARS-CoV-2 and coronaviruses. Findings and limits, study-wide: About 65% of donors had memory CD4+ clonotypes crossrecognizing SARS-CoV-2 and common cold coronavirus spike. This crossreactivity analysis covered spike protein alone, no other viral proteins.

Sequencing used immunoSEQ multiplex PCR; TCRdb keeps in-frame clones, though not all of them. The table lists about 17,000 clones, 70% to 80% of them singletons. About this clone: Its antigen is as yet unknown.

V lost 6 bases, J lost 1 base, and 2 bases stayed unmatched. This CDR3 has 14 residues. The V gene's germline CDR1 is SNHLY and CDR2 FYNNEI. Unexposed donor CD4+ T cells date from about 2011-2018, before the COVID-19 pandemic. CD4+ T cells were isolated from the cells after around 9 days of culture. As cell numbers allowed, unexposed-donor CD4+ T cells faced SARS-CoV-2 S/N and four cold-coronavirus spikes. Approximately 2 million PBMCs per well were cultured with roughly 10 IU/ml IL-2. This TCR came from a human donor in good health. The specimen was CD4+ T cells from PBMCs, cultured in vitro. The chain recombines TRBV2 with TRBJ2-3; the match to TRBD1 covers 9 bases. CDR3 coding DNA: TGTGCCAGCAGGGACAGGGGAGGCACAGATACGCAGTATTTT. Protein sequence: CASRDRGGTDTQYF.